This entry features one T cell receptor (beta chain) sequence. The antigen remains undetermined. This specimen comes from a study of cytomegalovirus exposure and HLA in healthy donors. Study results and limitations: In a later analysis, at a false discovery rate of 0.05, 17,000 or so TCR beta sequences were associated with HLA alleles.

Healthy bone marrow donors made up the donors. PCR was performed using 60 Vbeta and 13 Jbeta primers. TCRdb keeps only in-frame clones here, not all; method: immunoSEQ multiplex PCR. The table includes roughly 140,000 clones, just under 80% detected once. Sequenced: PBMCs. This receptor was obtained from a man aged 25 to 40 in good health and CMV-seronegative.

CDR3 protein: CASTSSRWGNQPQHF. For the CDR3, the DNA is TGTGCCAGTACCTCATCCAGGTGGGGCAATCAGCCCCAGCATTTT. The rearrangement uses TRBV19 and TRBJ1-5; D gene uncertain. The CDR3 runs to 15 residues. Trimming left V 7 bases short and J 2 bases short, with 15 bases between. Germline CDR1 LNHDA, CDR2 SQIVND (reference sequence).